This T cell receptor (beta chain) is from a study of monozygotic twins with inflammatory bowel disease. Study-wide points: Telling apart the different T cell subtypes was not possible.

The team made cDNA by running eight separate reactions for each sample. A template switching step added UMIs, each with a 6-nucleotide sample barcode. TCRdb re-called the 5' RACE reads; every CDR3 protein appears as one record, without DNA. The listing contains 350,000 to 500,000 distinct CDR3 sequences. Concerning this clonotype itself: What it recognizes is unknown.

The specimen was blood. The TCR was taken from a human donor with ulcerative colitis or Crohn's disease, or a healthy co-twin of an affected twin (not recorded which).

The CDR3 region is CASSYSGFYNSPLHF. The rearrangement links TRBV6-5 to TRBJ1-6. The CDR3 runs to 15 residues. CDR1 is MNHEY and CDR2 is SVGAGI in the germline V gene.